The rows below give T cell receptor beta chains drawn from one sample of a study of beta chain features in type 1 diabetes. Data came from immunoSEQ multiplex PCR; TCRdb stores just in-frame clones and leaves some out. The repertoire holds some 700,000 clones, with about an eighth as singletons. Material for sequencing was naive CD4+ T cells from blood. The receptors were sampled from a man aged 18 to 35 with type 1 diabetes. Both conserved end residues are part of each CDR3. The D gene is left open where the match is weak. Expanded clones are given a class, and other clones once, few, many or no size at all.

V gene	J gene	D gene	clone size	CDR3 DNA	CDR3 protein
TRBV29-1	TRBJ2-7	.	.	TGCAGCGTTAGGACAGGACTAACTGACGAGCAGTACTTC	CSVRTGLTDEQYF
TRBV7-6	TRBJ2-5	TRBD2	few	TGTGCCAGCAGCCTGGGACTAGCGGGGGCTCAAGAGACCCAGTACTTC	CASSLGLAGAQETQYF
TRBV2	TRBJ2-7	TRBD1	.	TGTGCCAGCAGTGAAGGCCGGACAGGCCCGTACGAGCAGTACTTC	CASSEGRTGPYEQYF
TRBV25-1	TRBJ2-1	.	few	TGTGCCAGCAGTACCCCCGGGACTCTAAGCTCCTACAATGAGCAGTTCTTC	CASSTPGTLSSYNEQFF
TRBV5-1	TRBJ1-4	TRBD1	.	TGCGCCAGCCGATCCTCGTGGACAGGGGATGAAAAACTGTTTTTT	CASRSSWTGDEKLFF
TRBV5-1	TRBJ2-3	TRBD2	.	TGCGCCAGCAGACTAGCGCCCAACGCAGATACGCAGTATTTT	CASRLAPNADTQYF
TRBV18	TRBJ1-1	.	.	TGTGCCAGCTCACCCAAGGGAGACAGCGGAGCTTTCTTT	CASSPKGDSGAFF
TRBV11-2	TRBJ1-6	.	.	TGTGCCAGGGAGGTTCTCTCCTATAATTCACCCCTCCACTTT	CAREVLSYNSPLHF
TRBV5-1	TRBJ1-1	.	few	TGCGCCAGCAGCTTGGTTGGGTTGGGCACTGAAGCTTTCTTT	CASSLVGLGTEAFF
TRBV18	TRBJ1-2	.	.	TGTGCCAGCTCACCCATGGAAGAGAACTATGGCTACACCTTC	CASSPMEENYGYTF
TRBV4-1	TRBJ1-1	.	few	TGCGCCAGCAGCCAAGATAGGGGCACTGAAGCTTTCTTT	CASSQDRGTEAFF
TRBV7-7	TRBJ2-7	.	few	TGTGCCAGCAGCCCCCAGGACTTGTCCTACGAGCAGTACTTC	CASSPQDLSYEQYF
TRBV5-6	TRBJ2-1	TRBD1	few	TGTGCCAGCAGCTTGTGGGACAGAGATTACAATGAGCAGTTCTTC	CASSLWDRDYNEQFF
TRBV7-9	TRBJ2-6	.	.	TGTGCCAGCAGTTTTTACCACAGGGATGGGGCCAACGTCCTGACTTTC	CASSFYHRDGANVLTF
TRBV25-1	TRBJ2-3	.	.	TGTGCCAGTTCCCCCGCAGATACGCAGTATTTT	CASSPADTQYF
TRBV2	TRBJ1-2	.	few	TGTGCCAGCAGTGAGTTGGGCAGCTCTAACTATGGCTACACCTTC	CASSELGSSNYGYTF
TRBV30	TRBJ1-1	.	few	TGTGCCTGGAGCCGATTAACCTTGAACACTGAAGCTTTCTTT	CAWSRLTLNTEAFF
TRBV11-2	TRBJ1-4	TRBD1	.	TGTGCCAGCGGACAGGGTGAAAAACTGTTTTTT	CASGQGEKLFF
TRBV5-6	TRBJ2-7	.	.	TGTGCCAGCAGCTTTTTAGGGTACGAGCAGTACTTC	CASSFLGYEQYF
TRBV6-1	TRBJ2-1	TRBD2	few	TGTGCCAGCAGTGAACGACTAGCGGGGGCTCTCTACAATGAGCAGTTCTTC	CASSERLAGALYNEQFF
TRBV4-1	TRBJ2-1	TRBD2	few	TGCGCCAGCAGCCAAGGTGTAGCGGGGAGGTTCAATGAGCAGTTCTTC	CASSQGVAGRFNEQFF
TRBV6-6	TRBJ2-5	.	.	TGTGCCAGCAGTTACTCCGAGGGGCGAGGGGAGACCCAGTACTTC	CASSYSEGRGETQYF
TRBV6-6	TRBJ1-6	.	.	TGTGCCAGCAGGGGCACCTCCTCTACCAATTCACCCCTCCACTTT	CASRGTSSTNSPLHF
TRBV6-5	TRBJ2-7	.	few	TGTGCCAGTTCTAACAGAGCTTACTCCTACGAGCAGTACTTC	CASSNRAYSYEQYF
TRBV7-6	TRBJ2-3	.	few	TGTGCCAGCAGCTTCACAGGGTCAGATACGCAGTATTTT	CASSFTGSDTQYF
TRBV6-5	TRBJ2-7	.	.	TGTGCCAGCAGTTACTCGAAGGTCAGCTCCTACGAGCAGTACTTC	CASSYSKVSSYEQYF
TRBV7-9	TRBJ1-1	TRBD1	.	TGTGCCAGCAGCTTACTACCTACAGGGGGCTGGACTGAAGCTTTCTTT	CASSLLPTGGWTEAFF
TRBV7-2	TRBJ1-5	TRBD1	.	TGTGCCAGCAGCTTAACAGGGGGCTCTCAGCCCCAGCATTTT	CASSLTGGSQPQHF
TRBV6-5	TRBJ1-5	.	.	TGTGCCAGCCCACAGGGCTCCCCTTATCAGCCCCAGCATTTT	CASPQGSPYQPQHF
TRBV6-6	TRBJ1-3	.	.	TGTGCCAGCAGTTACGGGACGGGCAGCTCTGGAAACACCATATATTTT	CASSYGTGSSGNTIYF
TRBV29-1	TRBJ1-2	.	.	TGCAGCGTTGTAGAGGGTTTTGTTGGCTACACCTTC	CSVVEGFVGYTF
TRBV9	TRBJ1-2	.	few	TGTGCCAGCGCGGCCGGGGCGTTAAACTATGGCTACACCTTC	CASAAGALNYGYTF
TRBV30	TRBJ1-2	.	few	TGTGCCTGGAGTGCGGTAGGCTACACCTTC	CAWSAVGYTF
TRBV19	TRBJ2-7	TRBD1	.	TGTGCCAGTAGTATAGGACAGGGTTCGGGCGAGCAGTACTTC	CASSIGQGSGEQYF
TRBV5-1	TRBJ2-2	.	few	TGCGCCAGCAGCTGGGCGGGGTCCACCGGGGAGCTGTTTTTT	CASSWAGSTGELFF
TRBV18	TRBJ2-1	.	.	TGTGCCAGCTCACCGGGGTATGAGCAGTTCTTC	CASSPGYEQFF
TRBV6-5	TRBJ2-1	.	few	TGTGCCAGCAGGGGCGCGTTTAGCTCCTACAATGAGCAGTTCTTC	CASRGAFSSYNEQFF
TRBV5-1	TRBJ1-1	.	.	TGCGCCAGCAGCGAACTCGGATCGAACACTGAAGCTTTCTTT	CASSELGSNTEAFF
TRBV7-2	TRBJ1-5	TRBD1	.	TGTGCCAGCAGCTCGGGACAGGGGGCACAGCCCCAGCATTTT	CASSSGQGAQPQHF
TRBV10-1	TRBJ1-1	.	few	TGCGCCAGCAGTTCGGCACACGCGAACACTGAAGCTTTCTTT	CASSSAHANTEAFF